This T cell receptor beta chain was sequenced in a study of blood T cell repertoires in COVID-19. Study at large: Samples of COVID-19 (acute and convalescent) were obtained from the United States, Italy and Spain. T cells, B-cell-depleted T cells, or PBMCs provided the cDNA or gDNA that served as material.

Authors' data handling: Counts of nucleated cells, estimated from reference gene primer amplification, were obtained. TCRdb keeps only in-frame clones here, not all; method: immunoSEQ multiplex PCR. The D gene and trimming were derived from the DNA, and the V and J assignments and clone size from that table. The sample contains 25,000 to 35,000 clones, approximately 93% of which appear only once. The CDR3 consists of 16 residues. V was pared by 3 bases and J by 4 bases, with 10 bases of the junction left unmatched. Germline CDR1 SGDLS, CDR2 YYNGEE. Patients at the Seattle site were enrolled during active infection and followed longitudinally.

The sequenced material came from peripheral blood. This TCR was recovered from a woman in her 70s with COVID-19, enrolled during active disease. The chain links TRBV9 to TRBJ2-3, with 8 bases that match TRBD2. This chain's CDR3 is CASSAGGGRSADTQYF. In DNA, the CDR3 is TGTGCCAGCAGCGCGGGGGGCGGGAGGTCGGCAGATACGCAGTATTTT.